The 30 T cell receptor beta chains presented below share a single source sample, sequenced in a study of T cells in Graves' hyperthyroidism and ophthalmopathy. RNA transcripts yielded amplified TCR beta CDR3 regions. Researchers ran a first-round RT-PCR on the TCR CDR3 using the HTBI primer set. TCRdb used MiXCR to reprocess the multiplex PCR reads, holding one entry per CDR3 protein. The data show roughly 500,000 distinct CDR3 sequences, about 43% seen once. Sequenced material: peripheral blood or thyroid tissue (not recorded which). These receptor sequences come from an adult woman with Graves' disease, either hyperthyroidism or ophthalmopathy (not recorded which).

On this clonotype itself: A read error may be the cause here, since a much bigger clone is one base away. This chain joins TRBV5-1 and TRBJ2-5; D ambiguous. The V gene lost 0 bases and the J gene lost 4 bases, with 7 bases spanning the gap. The CDR3 covers 13 residues. The V gene's germline CDR1 is SGHRS and CDR2 YFSETQ. For the CDR3, the DNA is TGCGCCAGCAGCTTGGCGGCTATAGAGACCCAGTACTTC. Translated, it gives CASSLAAIETQYF. Variable domain in full (rest from reference TRBV5-1 and TRBJ2-5): KAGVTQTPRYLIKTRGQQVTLSCSPISGHRSVSWYQQTPGQGLQFLFEYFSETQRNKGNFPGRFSGRQFSNSRSEMNVSTLELGDSALYLCASSLAAIETQYFGPGTRLLVL.

With respect to this clonotype: At one of its ends the junction is not consistent with the germline gene, which may arise from a read error. The chain has TRBV5-5 and TRBJ1-4; 7 nucleotides agree with TRBD1. The germline CDR1 and CDR2 sequences are SGHKS and YYEKEE (reference sequence). This CDR3 comprises 15 residues. The CDR3 DNA follows: TGCGCCAGCAGTCAGACAGGGCTTAGACACGAAAAACTGTTTTTT. Its protein product is CASSQTGLRHEKLFF. Full variable domain (remainder filled in from reference TRBV5-5 and TRBJ1-4): DAGVTQSPTHLIKTRGQQVTLRCSPISGHKSVSWYQQVLGQGPQFIFQYYEKEERGRGNFPDRFSARQFPNYSSELNVNALLLGDSALYLCASSQTGLRHEKLFFGSGTQLSVL.

Many counts were recorded for this clonotype. The CDR3: CASSPAPTKVQYF. CDR3 bases: TGTGCCAGCAGCCCAGCACCAACAAAGGTGCAGTACTTC. V usage is TRBV13 and J usage is TRBJ2-7; D remains ambiguous. Germline V gene data show CDR1 as PRHDT and CDR2 as FYEKMQ (reference sequence). The CDR3 covers 13 residues. V was cut by 5 bases and J by 9 bases, with 17 bases left in between. Complete variable domain (other parts from reference TRBV13 and TRBJ2-7): AAGVIQSPRHLIKEKRETATLKCYPIPRHDTVYWYQQGPGQDPQFLISFYEKMQSDKGSIPDRFSAQQFSDYHSELNMSSLELGDSALYFCASSPAPTKVQYFGPGTRLTVT.

This clonotype has at least ten counts. The V and J genes are TRBV5-1 and TRBJ1-2, with D possibly TRBD1 on 6 matching bases. The CDR3 contains 14 residues. V shed 0 bases and J shed 6 bases, with 12 bases lying between them. Germline lookup yields CDR1 SGHRS and CDR2 YFSETQ. The CDR3 DNA reads as TGCGCCAGCAGCTTGGATGGGGGCGTTGATGGCTACACCTTC. This gives the protein CASSLDGGVDGYTF.

A remark on this clonotype: A much larger clonotype is one base distant, so this may be a read error. This CDR3 reads CATSDFFGGAGTGEQFF. Written as DNA, the CDR3 is TGTGCCACCAGTGATTTTTTCGGGGGCGCCGGCACCGGGGAGCAGTTTTTT. This chain joins TRBV24-1 and TRBJ2-2; D is perhaps TRBD1 or TRBD2 (6 bases each). This CDR3 region has 17 residues. The germline gives CDR1 KGHDR, CDR2 SFDVKD.

The J gene is TRBJ1-2, the V gene TRBV6-1; D is undetermined. The germline V and J ends were trimmed by 7 bases and 7 bases, with 16 bases remaining between them. The CDR3 is 13 amino acids. Germline V gives CDR1 MNHNS, CDR2 SASEGT. Written as DNA, the CDR3 is TGTGCCAGCACTCGGTGGCTTCGCCCTGGCTACACCTTC. Translated, it gives CASTRWLRPGYTF.

There are many counts of this clonotype. An end of the junction differs from the germline gene, which may be a read error. This chain connects TRBV15 to TRBJ2-5, with 14 bases fitting TRBD2. CDR1 is LNHNV and CDR2 is YYDKDF in the germline V gene (reference sequence). The CDR3 consists of 18 residues. In DNA form, the CDR3 reads TGTGCCACCAGTAGAGGTTTAGTGGGACTAGCGGGAGAAGAGACCCAGTACTTC. This codes for CATSRGLVGLAGEETQYF.

The chain joins TRBV5-4 to TRBJ2-5, with D perhaps assigned TRBD1 or TRBD2 (5 bases each). This CDR3 comprises 15 residues. V lost 4 bases to trimming and J lost 0 bases, with 13 bases between them. The germline V gene encodes CDR1 SGHNT and CDR2 YYREEE (reference sequence). The CDR3 loop reads CASSPRGFDQETQYF. For the CDR3, the DNA is TGTGCCAGCAGCCCCCGGGGCTTTGACCAAGAGACCCAGTACTTC.

This chain uses TRBV12-3 or TRBV12-4 with TRBJ1-2; 8 bases map to TRBD1. CDR3 length: 13 amino acids. The V and J ends lost 7 bases and 9 bases, in that order; junction bases with no gene match: 10. In DNA form, the CDR3 reads TGTGCCAGCACCCAGTGGACAGGGAATAGCTACACCTTC. This encodes CASTQWTGNSYTF.

V gene TRBV4-3 combines with J gene TRBJ2-7; tentative D call: TRBD1 (6 bases). Germline V gene data show CDR1 as LGHNA and CDR2 as YSLEER. The CDR3 contains 16 residues. Trimming took off 5 bases at V and 3 bases at J, with 20 bases between the two ends. Written as DNA, the CDR3 is TGCGCCAGCAGCTGGGTCGGAGCAGGGGATTACTACGAGCAGTACTTC. Translated: CASSWVGAGDYYEQYF.

The rearrangement joins TRBV29-1 to TRBJ1-1, with no clear D. Germline V gene data show CDR1 as SQVTM and CDR2 as ANQGSEA. This CDR3 region has 11 residues. V was cut by 6 bases and J by 2 bases, with 7 bases left in between. The chain's CDR3 is CSVKFNTEAFF. CDR3 nucleotide sequence: TGCAGCGTGAAGTTTAACACTGAAGCTTTCTTT.

The chain links TRBV6-1 to TRBJ2-5, with 8 nucleotides matching TRBD2. The germline gives CDR1 MNHNS, CDR2 SASEGT. The ends lost 11 bases at V and 5 bases at J; junction bases unmatched: 13. The CDR3 is 14 amino acids. The CDR3 DNA reads TGTGCCGCGTCGAAAGCGGGAGTGGCGGAGACCCAGTACTTC. Residues: CAASKAGVAETQYF.

V gene TRBV6-5 combines with J gene TRBJ2-5; D call uncertain. Germline V gene lookup returns CDR1 MNHEY and CDR2 SVGAGI. This CDR3 is built from 13 residues. V dropped 2 bases and J dropped 3 bases, with 7 bases sitting between them. CDR3 coding DNA: TGTGCCAGCAGTTACGTGGTGAAAGAGACCCAGTACTTC. Translation: CASSYVVKETQYF.

V gene TRBV7-3 combines with J gene TRBJ1-1; D unresolved. V was shortened by 4 bases and J by 11 bases, with 14 bases between the two germline ends. Germline CDR1 is SGHTA and CDR2 is FQGTGA. This CDR3 is built from 12 residues. The DNA of the CDR3 is TGTGCCAGCAGCTCCGATGGCACCGGGGCTTTCTTT. It is translated as CASSSDGTGAFF.

For the CDR3, the DNA is TGTGCCAGCTCACCGGACAGGATTAACACCGGGGAGCTGTTTTTT. Residues: CASSPDRINTGELFF. The V call is TRBV18, the J call TRBJ2-2; the match to TRBD1 covers 7 bases. The CDR3 consists of 15 residues. V lost 3 bases and J lost 2; bases outside the gene matches: 3. Germline assignment: CDR1 KGHSH and CDR2 LQKENI.

The rearrangement joins TRBV20-1 to TRBJ2-5; possible D gene TRBD2, 5 bases. Between the trimmed V and J ends, which lost 3 bases and 10 bases, there was a span of 9 bases. This CDR3 contains 10 residues. Germline V gene sequence: CDR1 DFQATT, CDR2 SNEGSKA (reference sequence). CDR3 in amino acids: CSASRGNQYF. DNA of the CDR3: TGCAGTGCTAGTCGGGGAAACCAGTACTTC.

In this sample, this clonotype turned up many times. The chain has TRBV29-1 and TRBJ2-5; D is ambiguous. The V end lost 0 bases, the J end lost 4 bases, and 9 bases lay between the germline ends. Germline V gene lookup returns CDR1 SQVTM and CDR2 ANQGSEA. The CDR3 length is 13 residues. CDR3 in DNA: TGCAGCGTTGAAGATCTTCGGCGAGAGACCCAGTACTTC. This encodes CSVEDLRRETQYF.

This clonotype appeared many times. The chain joins TRBV2 to TRBJ1-2; D possibly corresponds to TRBD1 (6 bases). Germline assignment: CDR1 SNHLY and CDR2 FYNNEI. This CDR3 is built from 14 residues. V gave up 6 bases and J gave up 5 bases, with 16 bases separating them. The CDR3 nucleotides are TGTGCCAGCAGGCTACAGGGAGTACGGTATGGCTACACCTTC. Amino acids: CASRLQGVRYGYTF.

In its sample, this clonotype was seen once. It may be a read error: a sequence one base away is much more abundant. V usage is TRBV6-6 and J usage is TRBJ2-7; D remains ambiguous. The germline V gene has CDR1 MNHNY and CDR2 SVGAGI (reference sequence). The CDR3 is 12 amino acids. This chain's CDR3 is CAGSYDLKTAYF. CDR3 nucleotides: TGTGCCGGCAGTTACGATCTGAAAACGGCGTACTTC.

This clonotype was recorded only once. The rearrangement joins TRBV25-1 to TRBJ2-5; TRBD1 aligns across 8 bases. The germline V gene has CDR1 MGHDK and CDR2 SYGVNS. V lost 8 bases, J lost 4 bases, and 15 bases stayed unmatched. The CDR3 is 16 amino acids. CDR3 loop: CASLDRGERAGETQYF. The DNA of the CDR3 is TGTGCCAGCTTAGACAGGGGAGAGAGAGCGGGAGAGACCCAGTACTTC.

V usage is TRBV20-1 and J usage is TRBJ1-6; maybe TRBD1 (6 bases). V lost 0 bases and J 6 bases, leaving 12 bases between the germline ends. The CDR3 contains 15 residues. Per germline, CDR1 DFQATT and CDR2 SNEGSKA (reference sequence). CDR3 protein: CSARDAGQRNSPLHF. The CDR3 DNA sequence: TGCAGTGCTAGAGATGCAGGACAGCGTAATTCACCCCTCCACTTT.

This clonotype was detected many times. This chain connects TRBV20-1 to TRBJ2-2; D could derive from TRBD1 or TRBD2 (5 bases each). Germline CDR1 and CDR2: DFQATT and SNEGSKA (reference sequence). V lost 5 bases, J lost 3 bases, and 10 bases lay in between. This CDR3 contains 13 residues. The CDR3 nucleotides are TGCAGTGCTCGGGACCTACACACCGGGGAGCTGTTTTTT. Residues: CSARDLHTGELFF.

This clonotype occurred a few times. The J gene is TRBJ2-6, the V gene TRBV7-2; perhaps D is TRBD1 or TRBD2 (5 bases each). This CDR3 is built from 15 residues. Germline loops: CDR1 SGHTA, CDR2 FQGNSA. V was cut by 4 bases and J by 2 bases, with 9 bases left in between. The CDR3 loop reads CASSWQGPGANVLTF. The CDR3 bases are TGTGCCAGCAGCTGGCAGGGACCTGGGGCCAACGTCCTGACTTTC.

The chain uses TRBV7-6 and TRBJ2-5; perhaps TRBD1 as D (6 bases). The length of the CDR3 is 16 residues. The V gene's germline CDR1 is SGHVS and CDR2 FNYEAQ. The V end was cut by 1 base, the J end by 4 bases, with 16 bases between. DNA for the CDR3: TGTGCCAGCAGCTTAGTCGGAAGACAGGCAGGAGAGACCCAGTACTTC. Its translation is CASSLVGRQAGETQYF.

In DNA, the CDR3 is TGTGCCAGCAGCCCGACAGGGTTCGGGGTTTACGAGCAGTACTTC. Translating it yields CASSPTGFGVYEQYF. The chain combines TRBV7-6 with TRBJ2-7; TRBD1 matches 7 bases. The ends lost 5 bases at V and 4 bases at J; junction bases unmatched: 11. CDR3 length: 15 residues. Germline loops: CDR1 SGHVS, CDR2 FNYEAQ.

The table lists this clonotype with a count of one. The CDR3 DNA reads as TGTGCCAGTAGTATAGATGTCCAGCCCCAGCATTTT. As protein: CASSIDVQPQHF. V gene TRBV19 combines with J gene TRBJ1-5; D call uncertain. V gave up 0 bases and J gave up 7 bases, with 4 bases separating them. This CDR3 comprises 12 residues. The germline CDR1 and CDR2 sequences are LNHDA and SQIVND (reference sequence).

Details on this clonotype: Germline and junction disagree at one end, which may indicate a read error. The rearrangement links TRBV4-2 to TRBJ1-2, with D unclear. The CDR3 covers 16 residues. Germline V CDR1 and CDR2: LGHNA, YNFKEQ. CDR3 coding DNA: TGTGCCAGCAGCCAAGGTTCCAACCAGATTAACTATAGCTACACCTTC. This gives the protein CASSQGSNQINYSYTF.

This clonotype was picked up many times. The V and J genes are TRBV7-2 and TRBJ2-7, with TRBD1 matching 7 bases. With 5 bases clipped from V and 2 bases from J, the junction kept 9 bases outside the gene matches. The CDR3 extends over 15 amino acids. Germline V gives CDR1 SGHTA, CDR2 FQGNSA. In DNA, the CDR3 is TGTGCCAGCAGCACGACAGGGACCGGGCCCTACGAGCAGTACTTC. This codes for CASSTTGTGPYEQYF.

In its sample, this clonotype was seen many times. V is TRBV20-1 and J is TRBJ1-6, with 8 bases matching TRBD1. The junction had 5 bases not matched to a gene; V was cut back by 2 bases and J by 8 bases. This CDR3 has 14 residues. Germline values: CDR1 DFQATT, CDR2 SNEGSKA (reference sequence). The DNA of the CDR3 is TGCAGTGCTAGACGCACAGGGGGTGATTCACCCCTCCACTTT. This gives the protein CSARRTGGDSPLHF.

Only a few counts were recorded for this clonotype. The J gene is TRBJ2-2, the V gene TRBV5-1, with TRBD1 identical over 10 bases. CDR3 length: 15 amino acids. V lost 4 bases and J lost 4; bases outside the gene matches: 4. Germline-derived CDR1 and CDR2 are SGHRS and YFSETQ. CDR3 bases: TGCGCCAGCAGCATCAGGGACAGGGGCACCGGGGAGCTGTTTTTT. Translating it yields CASSIRDRGTGELFF.